The 9 T cell receptor beta chains below were found in one sample sequenced in a study of blood T cell dynamics during melanoma immunotherapy. Time point noted: week 3, after first cycle of checkpoint inhibitor. Sequenced by immunoSEQ multiplex PCR; TCRdb stores in-frame clones only, minus some. The sample table includes approximately 70 clones. The specimen comprised naive CD8+ T cells from blood, sampled from a patient treated with checkpoint blockade. All receptors come from a human donor with melanoma.

V and J are TRBV7-9 and TRBJ2-5, with TRBD1 matching over 10 bases. The germline CDR1 and CDR2 sequences are SEHNR and FQNEAQ (reference sequence). The trim removed 6 bases at V and 5 bases at J, leaving 18 bases unmatched. The CDR3 is 18 amino acids. This CDR3 reads CASRWTGGPVGDRETQYF. CDR3 nucleotide sequence: TGTGCCAGCAGGTGGACAGGGGGTCCTGTCGGGGACAGGGAGACCCAGTACTTC.

The CDR3 is CASSHLDRDSGNTIYF. The CDR3 DNA reads as TGCGCCAGCAGCCACCTTGACAGGGACTCTGGAAACACCATATATTTT. This chain uses TRBV4-1 with TRBJ1-3; 7 bases line up with TRBD1. The CDR3 totals 16 residues. V was clipped by 3 bases and J by 0 bases; unmatched bases: 5. Per the germline V gene, CDR1 is MGHRA and CDR2 is YSYEKL.

The chain employs TRBV10-3 and TRBJ2-7; D remains ambiguous. The length of the CDR3 is 13 residues. The V gene lost 0 bases and the J gene lost 6 bases, with 9 bases spanning the gap. Germline CDR1 reads ENHRY; CDR2 reads SYGVKD. The CDR3 nucleotides are TGTGCCATCAGTGAGTCGGGCGGCTTCGAGCAGTACTTC. Translation: CAISESGGFEQYF.

The chain uses TRBV21-1 and TRBJ2-2. TRBV21-1 is noted as a pseudogene. The CDR3 length is 12 residues. CDR3 sequence (DNA): TGTGCCAGCACCCTGGGTTCCGGGGAGCTGTTTTTT. It specifies CASTLGSGELFF.

This sequence joins TRBV9 and TRBJ2-6, with D uncertain. Germline CDR1 SGDLS, CDR2 YYNGEE. Trimming took 7 bases from V and 5 from J, leaving 19 bases between them. The CDR3 sequence is 16 residues long. CDR3 sequence: CASECVKQSRANVLTF. The DNA of the CDR3 is TGTGCCAGCGAATGCGTCAAACAAAGTCGGGCCAACGTCCTGACTTTC.

The rearrangement uses TRBV6-9 and TRBJ2-6; D is ambiguous. Germline V CDR1 and CDR2: MNHGY, SVAAGI. V lost 5 bases and J 5 bases, leaving 22 bases between the germline ends. The CDR3 extends over 18 amino acids. The DNA for the CDR3 is TGTGCCAGCAGTAAGCACCAGTTACGACAAAGTCGGGCCAACGTCCTGACTTTC. This encodes CASSKHQLRQSRANVLTF.

The V and J genes are TRBV21-1 and TRBJ2-4; TRBD2 is taken as the D call from the table, unchecked against the DNA. TRBV21-1 is labeled a pseudogene. CDR3 length: 15 residues. In DNA form, the CDR3 reads TGTGCCAGCAGCCACGAGGAAAGGCCTAACGCCCTTCAGTACTTC. Translation gives CASSHEERPNALQYF.

This rearrangement joins TRBV10-3 to TRBJ2-1; 10 bases match TRBD1. The CDR3 contains 16 residues. Germline V gene lookup returns CDR1 ENHRY and CDR2 SYGVKD. V gave up 2 bases and J gave up 4 bases; unmatched junction bases: 5. The CDR3 loop reads CAISEARTGGYNEQFF. The CDR3 DNA reads as TGTGCCATCAGTGAGGCGCGGACAGGGGGGTACAATGAGCAGTTCTTC.

The CDR3 region has the DNA TGTGCCAGCAGCTTGGGCGGGATCGGGGCCAACGTCCTGACTTTC. Translating gives CASSLGGIGANVLTF. The chain has TRBV5-4 and TRBJ2-6, with D perhaps TRBD2 (6 bases). Germline V gene sequence: CDR1 SGHNT, CDR2 YYREEE (reference sequence). This CDR3 is 15 amino acids long. V was shortened by 0 bases and J by 4 bases, with 8 bases between the two germline ends.